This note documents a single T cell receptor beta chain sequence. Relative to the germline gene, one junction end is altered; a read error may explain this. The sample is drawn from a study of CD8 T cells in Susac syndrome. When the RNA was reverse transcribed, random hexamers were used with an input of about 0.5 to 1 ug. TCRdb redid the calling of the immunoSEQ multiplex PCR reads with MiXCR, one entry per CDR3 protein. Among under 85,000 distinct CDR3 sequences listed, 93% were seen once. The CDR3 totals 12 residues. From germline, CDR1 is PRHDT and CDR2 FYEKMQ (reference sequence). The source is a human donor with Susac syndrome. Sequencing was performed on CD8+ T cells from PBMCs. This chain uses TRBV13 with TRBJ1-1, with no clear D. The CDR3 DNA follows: TGTGCCAGCAGGTTAGGGAATACTGAAGCTTTCTTT. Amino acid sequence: CASRLGNTEAFF.